This entry concerns a single T cell receptor beta chain. This record belongs to a study of blood T cell repertoires in COVID-19. The germline gives CDR1 KGHSH, CDR2 LQKENI. The CDR3 is 17 residues long. V was pared by 5 bases and J by 4 bases, with 18 bases between. The table came from immunoSEQ multiplex PCR; TCRdb's copy has only in-frame clones and leaves some out. The sample has 260,000 or so clones; 82% are singletons. The chain carries TRBV18 and TRBJ1-6; perhaps TRBD1 as D (6 bases). This sequence originates from a woman between 65 and 79 years old with acute or convalescent COVID-19. Sequencing was done on a sample of peripheral blood. In nucleotides, the CDR3 is TGTGCCAGCTCATCACGGGGATTACAGGGTTATAATTCACCCCTCCACTTT. As protein: CASSSRGLQGYNSPLHF.